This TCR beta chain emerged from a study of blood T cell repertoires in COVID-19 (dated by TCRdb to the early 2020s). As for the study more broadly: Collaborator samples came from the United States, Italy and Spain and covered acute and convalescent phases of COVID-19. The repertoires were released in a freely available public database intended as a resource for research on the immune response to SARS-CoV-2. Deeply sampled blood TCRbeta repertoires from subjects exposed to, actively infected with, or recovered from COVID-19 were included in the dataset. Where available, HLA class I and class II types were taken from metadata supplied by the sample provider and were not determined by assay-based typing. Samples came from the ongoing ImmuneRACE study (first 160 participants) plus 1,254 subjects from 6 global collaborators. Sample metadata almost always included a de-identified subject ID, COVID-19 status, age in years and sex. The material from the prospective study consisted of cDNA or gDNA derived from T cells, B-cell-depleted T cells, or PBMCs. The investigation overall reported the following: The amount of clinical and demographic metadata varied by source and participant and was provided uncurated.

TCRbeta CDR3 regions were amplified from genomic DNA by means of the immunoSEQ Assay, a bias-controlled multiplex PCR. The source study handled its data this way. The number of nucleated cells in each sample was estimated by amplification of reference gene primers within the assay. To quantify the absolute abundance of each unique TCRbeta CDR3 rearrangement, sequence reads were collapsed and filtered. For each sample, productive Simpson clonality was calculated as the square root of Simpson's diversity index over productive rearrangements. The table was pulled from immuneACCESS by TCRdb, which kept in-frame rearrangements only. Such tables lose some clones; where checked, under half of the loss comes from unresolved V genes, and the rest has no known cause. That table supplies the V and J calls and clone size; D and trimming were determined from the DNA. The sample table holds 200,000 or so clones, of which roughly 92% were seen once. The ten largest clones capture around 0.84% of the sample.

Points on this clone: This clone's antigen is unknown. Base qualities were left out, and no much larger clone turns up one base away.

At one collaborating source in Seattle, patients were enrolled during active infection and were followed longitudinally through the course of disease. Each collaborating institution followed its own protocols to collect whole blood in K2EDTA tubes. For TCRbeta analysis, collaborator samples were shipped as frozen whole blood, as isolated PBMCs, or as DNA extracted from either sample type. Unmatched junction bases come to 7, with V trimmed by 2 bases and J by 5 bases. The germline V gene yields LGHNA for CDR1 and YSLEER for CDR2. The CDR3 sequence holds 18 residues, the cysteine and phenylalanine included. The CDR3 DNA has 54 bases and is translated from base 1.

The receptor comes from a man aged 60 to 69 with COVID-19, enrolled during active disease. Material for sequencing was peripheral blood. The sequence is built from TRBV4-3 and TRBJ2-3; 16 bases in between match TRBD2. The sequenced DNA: TGCGCCAGCAGCCAAACGGGACTAGCGGGAGGGCCCGTAGATACGCAGTATTTT. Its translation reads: CASSQTGLAGGPVDTQYF.